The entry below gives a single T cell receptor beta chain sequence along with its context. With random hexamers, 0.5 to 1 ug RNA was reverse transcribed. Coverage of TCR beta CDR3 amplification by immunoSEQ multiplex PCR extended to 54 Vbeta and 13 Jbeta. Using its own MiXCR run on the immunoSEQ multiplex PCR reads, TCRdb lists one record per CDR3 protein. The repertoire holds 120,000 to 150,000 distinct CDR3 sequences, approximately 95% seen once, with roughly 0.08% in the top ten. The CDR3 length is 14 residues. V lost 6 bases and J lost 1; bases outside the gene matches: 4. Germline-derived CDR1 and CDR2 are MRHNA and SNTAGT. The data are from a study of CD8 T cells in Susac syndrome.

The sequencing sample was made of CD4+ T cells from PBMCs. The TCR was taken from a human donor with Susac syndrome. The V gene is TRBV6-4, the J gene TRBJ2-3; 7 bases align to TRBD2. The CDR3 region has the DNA TGTGCCAGCAGCACCAGCGGGGGCACAGATACGCAGTATTTT. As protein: CASSTSGGTDTQYF.